This TCR beta chain was identified during a study of blood T cell repertoires in COVID-19 (dated by TCRdb to about 2020). In terms of the full investigation: The collaborator samples originated in the United States, Italy and Spain and spanned the acute and convalescent phases of COVID-19. The material from the prospective study consisted of cDNA or gDNA derived from T cells, B-cell-depleted T cells, or PBMCs. The dataset comprised deeply sampled blood TCRbeta repertoires from subjects exposed to, actively infected with, or recovered from COVID-19. The repertoires were released in a freely available public database meant as a resource for research on the immune response to SARS-CoV-2. Samples came from the ongoing ImmuneRACE study (first 160 participants) plus 1,254 subjects from 6 global collaborators. The sample metadata nearly always contained a de-identified subject ID, COVID-19 status, age in years and sex. Where HLA class I and class II types were available, the types were taken from metadata supplied by the sample provider, not from assay-based typing. What the authors observed across the whole study: The quantity of clinical and demographic metadata differed by source and by participant and was supplied without curation.

One collaborating source in Seattle enrolled patients while the patients were actively infected and followed the patients over time throughout the course of disease. Whole blood was collected in K2EDTA tubes by collaborating institutions according to the institutions' own protocols. Collaborator samples were shipped for TCRbeta analysis as frozen whole blood, isolated PBMCs, or DNA extracted from either sample type. TCRbeta CDR3 regions were amplified from genomic DNA using the immunoSEQ Assay, a bias-controlled multiplex PCR. As for how the authors treated the data: The number of nucleated cells in each sample was estimated from the amplification of reference gene primers within the assay. To quantify the absolute abundance of each unique TCRbeta CDR3 rearrangement, sequence reads were collapsed and filtered. For each sample, productive Simpson clonality was calculated by taking the square root of Simpson's diversity index across productive rearrangements. TCRdb re-hosts the immuneACCESS table, in-frame sequences only. Its copies lack some clones; in the studies checked, an unresolved V gene accounts for under half of them, and the cause for the rest is not known. V and J calls and clone size are as listed in that table; D and trimming were resolved from the DNA. This sample comprises roughly 200,000 clones, roughly 84% of them detected only once. 15% to 20% of the sample is held by the ten biggest clonotypes.

CDR1 and CDR2 are read off the germline V gene (reference sequence) as LGHDT and YNNKEL. Trimming removed 2 bases from V and 1 base from J, leaving 9 bases between the germline ends. Measured from the cysteine to the phenylalanine, the CDR3 is 15 residues long. CDR3 DNA only is kept here, 45 bases in frame from base 1. About this clone itself: It lacks a known antigen. The sample holds no much larger clone one base away, and base qualities are not on file.

The chain uses TRBV3-1 (or the pseudogene TRBV3-2) and TRBJ1-5; tentative D gene TRBD1, with 5 bases matching. This TCR was recovered from a man in his fifties or sixties with COVID-19, enrolled during active disease. Material: peripheral blood. The CDR3 loop reads CASSQSAGSNQPQHF. The nucleotides are TGTGCCAGCAGCCAAAGCGCAGGGAGCAATCAGCCCCAGCATTTT.